This T cell receptor (beta chain) was sequenced for a study of cytomegalovirus exposure and HLA in healthy donors. Overall study: HLA-typed donors contributed 80 million or so unique TCRs, which were held in an early data release. Among the approximately 400 genotyped donors, 65% to 85% were placed in the Caucasian-associated ancestry cluster.

This clone was seen many times. The V end lost 5 bases, the J end lost 4 bases, and 11 bases lay between the germline ends. Germline V gives CDR1 MNHEY, CDR2 SMNVEV (reference sequence). The CDR3 runs 14 residues. PCR amplification relied on 60 Vbeta primers (plus 13 Jbeta primers). The repertoire was sequenced with immunoSEQ multiplex PCR; TCRdb's copy has only in-frame clones and lacks some. The table includes 200,000 or so clones, around 80% detected once. Specimen: PBMCs. This chain connects TRBV27 to TRBJ2-2; maybe TRBD2 (5 bases). The TCR comes from a man between 35 and 55 years old in good health and CMV-seronegative. The CDR3 DNA sequence: TGTGCCAGCAGTCCAACGGCGGGCACCGGGGAGCTGTTTTTT. It translates to CASSPTAGTGELFF.